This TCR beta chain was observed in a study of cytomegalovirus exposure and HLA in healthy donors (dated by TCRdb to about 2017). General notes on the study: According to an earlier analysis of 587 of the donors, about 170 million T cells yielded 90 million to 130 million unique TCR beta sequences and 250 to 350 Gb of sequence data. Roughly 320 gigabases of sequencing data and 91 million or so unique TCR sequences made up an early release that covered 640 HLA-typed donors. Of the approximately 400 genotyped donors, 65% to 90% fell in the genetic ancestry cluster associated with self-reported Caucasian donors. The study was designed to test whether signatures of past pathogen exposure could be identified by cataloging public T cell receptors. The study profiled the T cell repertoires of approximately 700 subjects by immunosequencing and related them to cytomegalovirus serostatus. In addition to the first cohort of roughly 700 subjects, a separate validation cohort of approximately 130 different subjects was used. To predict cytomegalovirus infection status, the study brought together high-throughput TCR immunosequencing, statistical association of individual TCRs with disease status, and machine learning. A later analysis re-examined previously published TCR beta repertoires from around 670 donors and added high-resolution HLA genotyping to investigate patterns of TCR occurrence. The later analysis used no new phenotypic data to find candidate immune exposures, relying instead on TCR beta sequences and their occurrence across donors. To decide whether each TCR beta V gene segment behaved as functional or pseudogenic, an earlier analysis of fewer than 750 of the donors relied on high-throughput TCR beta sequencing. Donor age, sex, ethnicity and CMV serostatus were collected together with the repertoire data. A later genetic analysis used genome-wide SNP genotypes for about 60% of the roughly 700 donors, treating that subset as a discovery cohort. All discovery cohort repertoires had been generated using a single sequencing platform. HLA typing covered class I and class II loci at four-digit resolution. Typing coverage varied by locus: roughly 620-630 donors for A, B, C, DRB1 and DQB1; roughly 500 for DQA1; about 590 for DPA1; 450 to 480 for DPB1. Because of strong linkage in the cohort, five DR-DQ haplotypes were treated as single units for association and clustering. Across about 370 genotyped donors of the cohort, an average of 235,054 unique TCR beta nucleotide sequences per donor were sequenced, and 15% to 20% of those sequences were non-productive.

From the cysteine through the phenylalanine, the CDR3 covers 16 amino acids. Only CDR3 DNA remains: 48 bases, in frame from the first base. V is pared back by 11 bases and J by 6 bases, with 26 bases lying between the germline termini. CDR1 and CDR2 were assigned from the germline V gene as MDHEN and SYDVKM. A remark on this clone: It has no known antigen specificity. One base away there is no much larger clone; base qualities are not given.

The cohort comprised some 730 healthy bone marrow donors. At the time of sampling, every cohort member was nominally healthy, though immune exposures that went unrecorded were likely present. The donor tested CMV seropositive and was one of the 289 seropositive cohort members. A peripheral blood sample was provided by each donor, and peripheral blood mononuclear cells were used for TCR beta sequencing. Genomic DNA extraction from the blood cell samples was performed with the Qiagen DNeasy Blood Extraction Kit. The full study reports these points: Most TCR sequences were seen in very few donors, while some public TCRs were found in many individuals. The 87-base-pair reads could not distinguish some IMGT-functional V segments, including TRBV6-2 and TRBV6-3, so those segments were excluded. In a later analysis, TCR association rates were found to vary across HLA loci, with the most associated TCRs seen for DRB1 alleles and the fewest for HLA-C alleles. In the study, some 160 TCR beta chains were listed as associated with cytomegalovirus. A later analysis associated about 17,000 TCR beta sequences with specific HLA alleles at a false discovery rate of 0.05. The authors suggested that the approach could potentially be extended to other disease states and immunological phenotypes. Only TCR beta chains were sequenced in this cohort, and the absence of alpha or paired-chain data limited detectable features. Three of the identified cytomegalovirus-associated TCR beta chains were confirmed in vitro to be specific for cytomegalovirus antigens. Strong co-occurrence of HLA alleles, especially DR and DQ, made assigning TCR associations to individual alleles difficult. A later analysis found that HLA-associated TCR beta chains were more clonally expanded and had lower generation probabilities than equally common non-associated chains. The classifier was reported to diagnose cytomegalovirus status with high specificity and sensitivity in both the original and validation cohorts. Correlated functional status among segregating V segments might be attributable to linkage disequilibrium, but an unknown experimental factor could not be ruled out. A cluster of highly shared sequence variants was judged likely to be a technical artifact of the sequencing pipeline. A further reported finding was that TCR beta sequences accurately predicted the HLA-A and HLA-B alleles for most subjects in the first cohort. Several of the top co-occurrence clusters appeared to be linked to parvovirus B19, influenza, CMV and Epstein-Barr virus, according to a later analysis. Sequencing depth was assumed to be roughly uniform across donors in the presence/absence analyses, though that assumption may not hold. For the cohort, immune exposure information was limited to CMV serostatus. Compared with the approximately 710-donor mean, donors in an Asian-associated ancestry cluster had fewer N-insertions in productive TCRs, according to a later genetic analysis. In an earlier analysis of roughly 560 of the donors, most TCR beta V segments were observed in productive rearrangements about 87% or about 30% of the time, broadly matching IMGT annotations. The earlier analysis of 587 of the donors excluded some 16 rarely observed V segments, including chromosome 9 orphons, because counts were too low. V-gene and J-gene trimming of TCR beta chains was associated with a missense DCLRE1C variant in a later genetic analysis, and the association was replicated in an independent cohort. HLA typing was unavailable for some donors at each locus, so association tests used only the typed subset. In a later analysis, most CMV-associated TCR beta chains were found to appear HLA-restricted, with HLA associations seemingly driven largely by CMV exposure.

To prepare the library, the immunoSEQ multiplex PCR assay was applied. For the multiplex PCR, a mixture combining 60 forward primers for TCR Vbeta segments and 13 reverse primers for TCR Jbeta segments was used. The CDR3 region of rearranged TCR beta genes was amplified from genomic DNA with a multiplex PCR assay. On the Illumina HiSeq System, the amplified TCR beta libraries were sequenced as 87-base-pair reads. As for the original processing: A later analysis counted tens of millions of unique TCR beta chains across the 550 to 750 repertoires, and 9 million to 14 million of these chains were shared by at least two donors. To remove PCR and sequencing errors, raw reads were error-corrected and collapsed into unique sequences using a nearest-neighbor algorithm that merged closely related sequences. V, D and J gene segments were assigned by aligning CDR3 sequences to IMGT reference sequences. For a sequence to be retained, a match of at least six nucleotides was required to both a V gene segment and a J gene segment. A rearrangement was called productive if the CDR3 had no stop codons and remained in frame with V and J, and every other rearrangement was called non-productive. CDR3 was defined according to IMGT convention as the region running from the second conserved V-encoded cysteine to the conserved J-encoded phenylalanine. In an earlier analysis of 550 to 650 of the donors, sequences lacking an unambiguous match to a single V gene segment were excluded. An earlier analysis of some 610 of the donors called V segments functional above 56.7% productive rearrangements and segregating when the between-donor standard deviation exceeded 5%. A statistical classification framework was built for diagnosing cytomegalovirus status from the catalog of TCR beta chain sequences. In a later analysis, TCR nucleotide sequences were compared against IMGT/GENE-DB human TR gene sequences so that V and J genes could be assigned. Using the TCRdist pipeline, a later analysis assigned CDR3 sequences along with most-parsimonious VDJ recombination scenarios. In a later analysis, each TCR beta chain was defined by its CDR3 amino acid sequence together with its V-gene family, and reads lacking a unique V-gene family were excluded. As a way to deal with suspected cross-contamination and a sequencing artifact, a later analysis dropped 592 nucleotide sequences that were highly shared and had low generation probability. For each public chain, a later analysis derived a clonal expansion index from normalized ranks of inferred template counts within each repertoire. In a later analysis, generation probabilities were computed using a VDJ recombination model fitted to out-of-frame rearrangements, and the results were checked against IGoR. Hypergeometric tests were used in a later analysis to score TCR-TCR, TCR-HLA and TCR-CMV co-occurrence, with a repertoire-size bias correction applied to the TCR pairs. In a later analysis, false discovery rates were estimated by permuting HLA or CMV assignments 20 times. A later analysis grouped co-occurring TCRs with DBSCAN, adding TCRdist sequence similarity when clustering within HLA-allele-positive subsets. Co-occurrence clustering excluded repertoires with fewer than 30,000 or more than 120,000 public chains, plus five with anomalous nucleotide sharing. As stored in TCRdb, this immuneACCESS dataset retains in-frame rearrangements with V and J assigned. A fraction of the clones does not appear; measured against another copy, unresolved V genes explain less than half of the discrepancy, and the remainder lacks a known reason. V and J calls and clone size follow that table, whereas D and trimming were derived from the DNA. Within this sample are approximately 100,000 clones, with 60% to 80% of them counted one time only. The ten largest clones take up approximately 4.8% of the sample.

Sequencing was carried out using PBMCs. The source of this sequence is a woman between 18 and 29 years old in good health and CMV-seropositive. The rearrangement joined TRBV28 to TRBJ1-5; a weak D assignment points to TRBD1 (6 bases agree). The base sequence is TGTGCCTCCAGGGGCCACTTTAGGAACGCGGGTCAGCCCCAGCATTTT. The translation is CASRGHFRNAGQPQHF.